This T cell receptor beta chain was recorded in a study of Ad26.COV2.S vaccination and SARS-CoV-2 variants. Described treatment: around 19 received Ad26.COV2.S at low or high dose, single or two shots; about 5 received placebo; per-sample allocation not given. The samples date from day 63 after the first vaccine or placebo injection. Sequencing used immunoSEQ multiplex PCR; TCRdb keeps in-frame clones, though not all of them. The table lists 300,000 to 500,000 clones, 88% of them singletons. CDR1 SGHAT and CDR2 FQNNGV come from the germline V gene. V was cut by 2 bases and J by 4 bases, with 5 bases left in between. The CDR3 length is 12 residues.

The V gene is TRBV11-2, the J gene TRBJ1-1; D gene unclear. This clonotype was sampled from a person aged 18-65 years who received the Ad26.COV2.S COVID-19 vaccine or a placebo. The source material was peripheral blood, sampled in a trial of Ad26.COV2.S vaccine versus placebo. In DNA, the CDR3 is TGTGCCAGCAGCTTAATACTCACTGAAGCTTTCTTT. Its translation: CASSLILTEAFF.